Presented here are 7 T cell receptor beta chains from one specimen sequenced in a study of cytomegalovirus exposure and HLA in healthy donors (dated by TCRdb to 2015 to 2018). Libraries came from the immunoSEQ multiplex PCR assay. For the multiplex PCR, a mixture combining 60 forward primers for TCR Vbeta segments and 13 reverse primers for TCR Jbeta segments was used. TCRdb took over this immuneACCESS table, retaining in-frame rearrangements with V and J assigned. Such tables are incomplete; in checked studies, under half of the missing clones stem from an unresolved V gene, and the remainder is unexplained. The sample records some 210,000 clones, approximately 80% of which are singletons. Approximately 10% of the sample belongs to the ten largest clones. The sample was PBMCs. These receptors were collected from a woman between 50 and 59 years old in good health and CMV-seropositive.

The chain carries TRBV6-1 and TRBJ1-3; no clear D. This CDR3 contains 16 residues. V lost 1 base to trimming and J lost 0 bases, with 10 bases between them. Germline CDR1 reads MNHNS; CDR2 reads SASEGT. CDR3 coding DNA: TGTGCCAGCAGTGAAGTGGTCCGCAGCTCTGGAAACACCATATATTTT. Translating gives CASSEVVRSSGNTIYF.

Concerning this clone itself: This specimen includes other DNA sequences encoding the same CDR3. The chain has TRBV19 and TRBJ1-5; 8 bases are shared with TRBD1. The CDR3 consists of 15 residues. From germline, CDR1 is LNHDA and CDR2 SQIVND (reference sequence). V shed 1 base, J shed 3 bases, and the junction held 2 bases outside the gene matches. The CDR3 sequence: CASSIGQGANQPQHF. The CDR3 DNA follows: TGTGCCAGTAGTATAGGGCAGGGGGCCAATCAGCCCCAGCATTTT.

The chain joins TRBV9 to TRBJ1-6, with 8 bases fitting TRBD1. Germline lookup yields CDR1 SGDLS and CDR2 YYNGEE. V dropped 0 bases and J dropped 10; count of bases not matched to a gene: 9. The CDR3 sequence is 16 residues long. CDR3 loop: CASSVGQGARESPLHF. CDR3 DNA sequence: TGTGCCAGCAGCGTAGGTCAGGGGGCAAGGGAGTCACCCCTCCACTTT. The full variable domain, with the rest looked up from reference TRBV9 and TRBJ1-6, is DSGVTQTPKHLITATGQRVTLRCSPRSGDLSVYWYQQSLDQGLQFLIQYYNGEERAKGNILERFSAQQFPDLHSELNLSSLELGDSALYFCASSVGQGARESPLHFGNGTRLTVT.

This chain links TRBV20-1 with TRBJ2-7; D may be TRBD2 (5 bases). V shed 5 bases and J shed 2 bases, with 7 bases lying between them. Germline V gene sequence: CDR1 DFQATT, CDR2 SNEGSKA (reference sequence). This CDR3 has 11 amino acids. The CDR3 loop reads CSALGTYEQYF. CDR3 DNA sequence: TGCAGTGCTCTCGGGACCTACGAGCAGTACTTC.

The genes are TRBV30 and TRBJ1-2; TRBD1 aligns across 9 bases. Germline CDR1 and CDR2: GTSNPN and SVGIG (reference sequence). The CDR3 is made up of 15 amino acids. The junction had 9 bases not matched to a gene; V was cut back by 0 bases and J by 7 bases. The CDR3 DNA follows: TGTGCCTGGAGTGTACAGGGGGCCGTTACCGGTGGCTACACCTTC. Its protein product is CAWSVQGAVTGGYTF. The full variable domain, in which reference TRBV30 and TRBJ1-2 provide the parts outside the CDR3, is SQTIHQWPATLVQPVGSPLSLECTVEGTSNPNLYWYRQAAGRGLQLLFYSVGIGQISSEVPQNLSASRPQDRQFILSSKKLLLSDSGFYLCAWSVQGAVTGGYTFGSGTRLTVV.

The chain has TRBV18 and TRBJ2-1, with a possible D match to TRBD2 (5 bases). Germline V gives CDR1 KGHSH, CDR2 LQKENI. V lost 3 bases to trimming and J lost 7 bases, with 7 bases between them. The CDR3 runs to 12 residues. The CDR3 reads CASSPSGNEQFF. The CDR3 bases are TGTGCCAGCTCACCCTCGGGGAATGAGCAGTTCTTC.

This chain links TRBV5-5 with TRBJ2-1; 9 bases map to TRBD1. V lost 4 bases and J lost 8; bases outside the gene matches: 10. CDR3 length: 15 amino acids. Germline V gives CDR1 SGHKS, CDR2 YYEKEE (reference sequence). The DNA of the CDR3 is TGTGCCAGCAGCATACTCCGGGACAGGGCGTATGAGCAGTTCTTC. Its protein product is CASSILRDRAYEQFF.